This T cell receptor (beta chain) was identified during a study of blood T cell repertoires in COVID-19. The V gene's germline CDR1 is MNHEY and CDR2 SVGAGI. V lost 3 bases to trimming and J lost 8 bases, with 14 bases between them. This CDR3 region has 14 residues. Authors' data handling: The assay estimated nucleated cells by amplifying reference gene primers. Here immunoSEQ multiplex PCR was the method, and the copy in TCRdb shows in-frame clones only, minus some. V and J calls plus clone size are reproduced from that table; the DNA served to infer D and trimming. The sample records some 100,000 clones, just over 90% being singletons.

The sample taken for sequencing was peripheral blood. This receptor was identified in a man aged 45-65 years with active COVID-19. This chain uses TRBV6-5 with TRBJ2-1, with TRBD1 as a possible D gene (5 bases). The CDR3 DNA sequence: TGTGCCAGCAGTTATTGGCAGGGCACGGATGAGCAGTTCTTC. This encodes CASSYWQGTDEQFF.